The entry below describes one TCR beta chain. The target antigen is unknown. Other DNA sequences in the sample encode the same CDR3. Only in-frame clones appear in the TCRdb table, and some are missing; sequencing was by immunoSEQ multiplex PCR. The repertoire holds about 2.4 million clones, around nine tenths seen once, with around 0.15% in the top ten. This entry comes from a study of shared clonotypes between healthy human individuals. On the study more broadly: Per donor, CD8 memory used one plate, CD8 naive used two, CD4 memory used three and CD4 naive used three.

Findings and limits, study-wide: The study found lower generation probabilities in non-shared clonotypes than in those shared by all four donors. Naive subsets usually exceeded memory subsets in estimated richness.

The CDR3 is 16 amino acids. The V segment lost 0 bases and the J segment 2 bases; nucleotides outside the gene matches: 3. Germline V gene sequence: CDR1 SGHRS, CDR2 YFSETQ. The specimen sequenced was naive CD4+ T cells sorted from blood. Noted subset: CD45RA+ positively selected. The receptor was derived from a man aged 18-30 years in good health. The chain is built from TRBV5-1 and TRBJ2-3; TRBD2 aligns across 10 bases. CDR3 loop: CASSLDLAGATDTQYF. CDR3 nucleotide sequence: TGCGCCAGCAGCTTGGATCTAGCGGGAGCCACAGATACGCAGTATTTT.